This passage covers 30 T cell receptor beta chains from one sample sequenced in a study of shared clonotypes between healthy human individuals. Only in-frame clones appear in the TCRdb table, and some are missing; sequencing was by immunoSEQ multiplex PCR. The data hold some 79,000 clones, with 60% to 65% observed a single time. Material for sequencing was memory CD8+ T cells sorted from blood. Described subset: CD45RO+ cells pooled with CCR7-negative TemRA cells. Receptor source: a man aged 25 to 45 in good health.

CDR3: CASSLDNTGELFF. The CDR3 nucleotides read TGTGCCAGCAGCTTAGATAACACCGGGGAGCTGTTTTTT. V and J are TRBV7-9 and TRBJ2-2; D call uncertain. CDR3 size: 13 residues. The ends were cut back, 1 base at V and 2 bases at J, with 2 bases in the middle. Germline values: CDR1 SEHNR, CDR2 FQNEAQ (reference sequence).

The chain uses TRBV9 and TRBJ2-7; 9 positions agree with TRBD2. The J segment lost 5 bases and the V segment lost 0 bases, leaving 9 bases of the junction unmatched. Germline loops: CDR1 SGDLS, CDR2 YYNGEE. This CDR3 comprises 16 residues. DNA of the CDR3: TGTGCCAGCAGCGTAGGAGCGGGAGGTGGGTTCGACGAGCAGTACTTC. Its protein is CASSVGAGGGFDEQYF. The variable domain in full, completed from reference TRBV9 and TRBJ2-7, reads DSGVTQTPKHLITATGQRVTLRCSPRSGDLSVYWYQQSLDQGLQFLIQYYNGEERAKGNILERFSAQQFPDLHSELNLSSLELGDSALYFCASSVGAGGGFDEQYFGPGTRLTVT.

A single count supports this clone. The chain employs TRBV4-2 and TRBJ2-5; D gene ambiguous. CDR3 size: 14 residues. Germline CDR1 reads LGHNA; CDR2 reads YNFKEQ. Trimming pared 1 base from V and 4 bases from J, leaving 10 bases between. In nucleotides, the CDR3 is TGTGCCAGCAGCCAAGGGCCCAATCGAGAGACCCAGTACTTC. Its translation: CASSQGPNRETQYF.

The CDR3 DNA reads TGTGCCAGCAGTGCATTGGTGGGACGTAACTATGGCTACACCTTC. Its translation: CASSALVGRNYGYTF. The J gene is TRBJ1-2, the V gene TRBV6-1; D is possibly TRBD1 (5 bases). This CDR3 is 15 amino acids long. CDR1 is MNHNS and CDR2 is SASEGT in the germline V gene. The V and J ends lost 4 bases and 1 base respectively, with 13 bases between them.

A few counts support this clone. This chain links TRBV5-4 with TRBJ2-3; 9 bases are shared with TRBD2. This CDR3 is built from 14 residues. Trimming at V came to 6 bases and at J to 2 bases, leaving 4 bases not matched to a gene. In germline, CDR1 is SGHNT, CDR2 YYREEE (reference sequence). The CDR3: CASKTSGLTDTQYF. CDR3 DNA sequence: TGTGCCAGCAAGACTAGCGGCCTCACAGATACGCAGTATTTT.

This clone has a count of ten or more. The chain has TRBV7-2 and TRBJ2-3, with 7 bases identical to TRBD1. The V and J ends lost 5 bases and 4 bases, in that order; junction bases with no gene match: 6. The CDR3 is 14 residues long. Germline V gene sequence: CDR1 SGHTA, CDR2 FQGNSA. CDR3 region: CASSPRGGPDTQYF. The CDR3 nucleotides are TGTGCCAGCAGCCCCCGAGGGGGCCCAGATACGCAGTATTTT.

The chain has TRBV7-8 and TRBJ2-5; 7 nucleotides align to TRBD2. The ends lost 2 bases at V and 2 bases at J; junction bases unmatched: 11. Germline CDR1 is SGHVS and CDR2 is FQNEAQ. The CDR3 covers 17 residues. Written as DNA, the CDR3 is TGTGCCAGCAGCTTAAGGTCTAGCGGTCTACTTCAAGAGACCCAGTACTTC. It yields the protein CASSLRSSGLLQETQYF.

The rearrangement links TRBV7-2 to TRBJ2-7; D perhaps matches TRBD2 (5 bases). Trimming took 1 base from V and 0 from J, leaving 10 bases between them. Germline lookup yields CDR1 SGHTA and CDR2 FQGNSA. CDR3 length equals 15 residues. Written as DNA, the CDR3 is TGTGCCAGCAGCTTAGGGTTAGCGAGCTCCTACGAGCAGTACTTC. Translating it yields CASSLGLASSYEQYF.

This chain uses TRBV27 with TRBJ1-1; the match to TRBD1 covers 8 bases. The CDR3 is made up of 14 amino acids. CDR1 MNHEY and CDR2 SMNVEV come from the germline V gene (reference sequence). The ends lost 3 bases at V and 1 base at J; junction bases unmatched: 1. The CDR3 sequence: CASSFGQGNTEAFF. CDR3 sequence (DNA): TGTGCCAGCAGTTTCGGACAGGGGAACACTGAAGCTTTCTTT.

The rearrangement links TRBV5-6 to TRBJ2-1; D unresolved. This CDR3 spans 13 amino acids. V dropped 2 bases and J dropped 7 bases, with 10 bases sitting between them. The V gene's germline CDR1 is SGHDT and CDR2 YYEEEE. The CDR3 is CASSFLGRNEQFF. The CDR3 DNA reads TGTGCCAGCAGCTTTTTAGGGCGGAATGAGCAGTTCTTC.

The chain uses TRBV15 and TRBJ2-2; no firm D call. This CDR3 has 13 amino acids. Trimming removed 4 bases from V and 6 bases from J, with 9 bases in between. Germline V CDR1 and CDR2: LNHNV, YYDKDF (reference sequence). The CDR3 spells CATSIEGPGELFF. The DNA for the CDR3 is TGTGCCACCAGCATCGAAGGCCCCGGGGAGCTGTTTTTT. Variable domain in full (rest from reference TRBV15 and TRBJ2-2): DAMVIQNPRYQVTQFGKPVTLSCSQTLNHNVMYWYQQKSSQAPKLLFHYYDKDFNNEADTPDNFQSRRPNTSFCFLDIRSPGLGDTAMYLCATSIEGPGELFFGEGSRLTVL.

The chain uses TRBV5-6 and TRBJ2-3, with TRBD2 identical over 8 bases. Germline V gene data show CDR1 as SGHDT and CDR2 as YYEEEE. The V and J ends lost 4 bases and 0 bases, in that order; junction bases with no gene match: 4. The CDR3 spans 15 residues. DNA for the CDR3: TGTGCCAGCAGCGAAGGACTAGCCAGCACAGATACGCAGTATTTT. This encodes CASSEGLASTDTQYF.

This clone was observed a few times. This chain connects TRBV7-2 to TRBJ2-7, with 7 bases lining up with TRBD1. V shed 5 bases, J shed 3 bases, and the junction held 7 bases outside the gene matches. CDR1 is SGHTA, CDR2 FQGNSA, per germline. The CDR3 length is 14 residues. The CDR3 sequence: CASSLWDRNYEQYF. The CDR3 region has the DNA TGTGCCAGCAGCCTCTGGGACAGAAACTACGAGCAGTACTTC.

The gene calls are TRBV28 and TRBJ2-2; D gene ambiguous. The germline V gene has CDR1 MDHEN and CDR2 SYDVKM. V lost 7 bases and J 3 bases, leaving 21 bases between the germline ends. The CDR3 runs to 17 residues. The CDR3 DNA is TGTGCCAGCACCCCCTTGGCATCCAGAGACTACACCGGGGAGCTGTTTTTT. This sequence encodes CASTPLASRDYTGELFF. The whole variable domain, remainder taken from reference TRBV28 and TRBJ2-2, is DVKVTQSSRYLVKRTGEKVFLECVQDMDHENMFWYRQDPGLGLRLIYFSYDVKMKEKGDIPEGYSVSREKKERFSLILESASTNQTSMYLCASTPLASRDYTGELFFGEGSRLTVL.

This clone has more than one count but fewer than ten. The identical CDR3 is also encoded by other nucleotide sequences in the sample. This chain connects TRBV16 to TRBJ1-2, with D possibly TRBD1 on 5 matching bases. Germline lookup yields CDR1 KGHSY and CDR2 FQNENV. This CDR3 has 12 amino acids. Trimming removed 4 bases from V and 5 bases from J, with 8 bases in between. The CDR3 DNA reads as TGTGCCAGCAGCCCAGACAGTTATGGCTACACCTTC. Translated: CASSPDSYGYTF. Looking up the rest from reference TRBV16 and TRBJ1-2 gives the full variable domain: GEEVAQTPKHLVRGEGQKAKLYCAPIKGHSYVFWYQQVLKNEFKFLISFQNENVFDETGMPKERFSAKCLPNSPCSLEIQATKLEDSAVYFCASSPDSYGYTFGSGTRLTVV.

In this sample, this clone turned up many times. The sample carries other DNA sequences with the same CDR3. The chain links TRBV11-2 to TRBJ2-1; 7 bases line up with TRBD1. CDR3 length: 16 residues. The V and J ends lost 2 bases and 3 bases, in that order; junction bases with no gene match: 7. The germline gives CDR1 SGHAT, CDR2 FQNNGV. In nucleotides, the CDR3 is TGTGCCAGCAGCTTATACCGGGACAGAATCTACAATGAGCAGTTCTTC. Its protein is CASSLYRDRIYNEQFF.

This chain connects TRBV13 to TRBJ2-3; D ambiguous. Germline V CDR1 and CDR2: PRHDT, FYEKMQ (reference sequence). V gave up 4 bases and J gave up 11 bases, with 4 bases separating them. The CDR3 consists of 9 residues. Here the CDR3 DNA reads TGTGCCAGCAGCTCCTGGCAGTATTTT. It yields the protein CASSSWQYF.

The V and J genes are TRBV6-9 and TRBJ2-5; TRBD2 matches 10 bases. Germline values: CDR1 MNHGY, CDR2 SVAAGI. The CDR3 runs 17 residues. Trimming at V came to 9 bases and at J to 3 bases, leaving 16 bases not matched to a gene. The CDR3 here is CARDPSGSMCSEETQYF. The CDR3 coding sequence is TGTGCCAGAGACCCTAGCGGGAGTATGTGCTCGGAAGAGACCCAGTACTTC.

The rearrangement links TRBV25-1 to TRBJ2-1; D unresolved. In germline, CDR1 is MGHDK, CDR2 SYGVNS. The CDR3 runs to 18 residues. The germline V and J ends were trimmed by 4 bases and 3 bases, with 22 bases remaining between them. CDR3 sequence: CASSVGGPLPNNYNEQFF. The CDR3 DNA reads TGTGCCAGCAGTGTAGGCGGCCCCCTCCCGAATAACTACAATGAGCAGTTCTTC.

Comment on this clone: A far larger clone lies a single base away; this is likely a read error. The sample holds other DNA sequences that translate to the same CDR3. The rearrangement joins TRBV6-5 to TRBJ2-7, with D hard to call. Deletions cut 6 bases from V and 6 bases from J, with 18 bases between. This CDR3 comprises 14 residues. From germline, CDR1 is MNHEY and CDR2 SVGAGI. CDR3: CASSYRGSETEQYF. CDR3 DNA: TGTGCCAGCAGCTACCGAGGATCCGAAACCGAGCAGTACTTC.

The rearrangement links TRBV19 to TRBJ2-3, with 10 bases aligning to TRBD1. V trimming: 10 bases; J trimming: 7 bases; junction bases outside the gene matches: 11. The CDR3 spans 14 residues. In germline, CDR1 is LNHDA, CDR2 SQIVND (reference sequence). CDR3 DNA: TGTGCCACCCAGACAGGGGGCTTATTGAATACGCAGTATTTT. Translation: CATQTGGLLNTQYF.

The rearrangement links TRBV2 to TRBJ2-7; D is uncertain. Germline values: CDR1 SNHLY, CDR2 FYNNEI. The length of the CDR3 is 15 residues. The V end lost 3 bases, the J end lost 2 bases, and 14 bases lay between the germline ends. The DNA of the CDR3 is TGTGCCAGCAGTGAGCCGGACGTAAGAACCTACGAGCAGTACTTC. It translates to CASSEPDVRTYEQYF.

In its sample, this clone was seen many times. The chain links TRBV7-9 to TRBJ1-2, with 7 bases lining up with TRBD1. This CDR3 is built from 14 residues. V lost 1 base to trimming and J lost 5 bases; unmatched junction nucleotides: 4. Germline V gives CDR1 SEHNR, CDR2 FQNEAQ (reference sequence). CDR3 bases: TGTGCCAGCAGCTTAGTAGGGACAGAGTATGGCTACACCTTC. This gives the protein CASSLVGTEYGYTF.

The chain has TRBV27 and TRBJ1-5; D unclear. The length of the CDR3 is 15 residues. Trimming took off 6 bases at V and 4 bases at J, with 16 bases between the two ends. CDR1 and CDR2 (germline): MNHEY, SMNVEV (reference sequence). The CDR3, as DNA: TGTGCCAGCAGACCGATCGAGCGGATAAATCAGCCCCAGCATTTT. Amino acids: CASRPIERINQPQHF.

Details on this clone: A much larger clone is a single base away; this may be a read error. The chain employs TRBV6-4 and TRBJ2-1; 7 bases fit TRBD2. V shed 4 bases, J shed 0 bases, and the junction held 3 bases outside the gene matches. The CDR3 extends over 15 amino acids. Germline V gene data show CDR1 as MRHNA and CDR2 as SNTAGT. The CDR3 coding sequence is TGTGCCAGCAGTGTGGCTAGCGGCTCCTACAATGAGCAGTTCTTC. Protein: CASSVASGSYNEQFF.

The chain recombines TRBV25-1 with TRBJ2-3; D gene unclear. Per germline, CDR1 MGHDK and CDR2 SYGVNS. V was clipped by 5 bases and J by 6 bases, with 6 bases between them. CDR3 size: 11 residues. The CDR3 is CASSKGDTQYF. In DNA, the CDR3 is TGTGCCAGCAGTAAAGGGGATACGCAGTATTTT.

This clone was counted between two and nine times. The chain links TRBV27 to TRBJ2-7; 10 nucleotides agree with TRBD2. Germline V gene data show CDR1 as MNHEY and CDR2 as SMNVEV (reference sequence). This CDR3 is built from 14 residues. V shed 4 bases and J 0 bases; nucleotides not matched to a gene: 0. The CDR3 reads CASSSSGSSYEQYF. The CDR3 nucleotides are TGTGCCAGCAGTTCTAGCGGGAGCTCCTACGAGCAGTACTTC.

V usage is TRBV2 and J usage is TRBJ1-3; D uncertain. V lost 4 bases and J 0 bases, leaving 7 bases between the germline ends. Germline V CDR1 and CDR2: SNHLY, FYNNEI. The CDR3 consists of 14 residues. The CDR3 DNA is TGTGCCAGCAGTGGTCAGACCTCTGGAAACACCATATATTTT. Translating it yields CASSGQTSGNTIYF.

This clone was detected only a few times. The rearrangement links TRBV13 to TRBJ1-2, with 9 positions matching TRBD1. Germline CDR1 PRHDT, CDR2 FYEKMQ (reference sequence). The CDR3 sequence is 15 residues long. The trim removed 3 bases at V and 5 bases at J, leaving 7 bases unmatched. In DNA, the CDR3 is TGTGCCAGCAGCTTCGGACAGGGGATATTGTATGGCTACACCTTC. It codes for CASSFGQGILYGYTF.

The DNA for the CDR3 is TGCGCCAGCAGCCCAGATCCCAGGGAAGGGAACACTGAAGCTTTCTTT. It codes for CASSPDPREGNTEAFF. The gene calls are TRBV4-3 and TRBJ1-1, with a weak D call TRBD1 (5 bases). CDR3 length equals 16 residues. Trimming took 4 bases from V and 1 from J, leaving 16 bases between them. Germline CDR1 and CDR2: LGHNA and YSLEER.